This T cell receptor (beta chain) stems from a study of identical twins. The CDR3 sequence is 15 residues long. Unmatched junction bases numbered 6, after V lost 3 bases and J lost 6 bases. Germline V gives CDR1 SGHRS, CDR2 YFSETQ. Study conclusions and caveats: Modeled out-of-frame TCR alpha sharing in monozygotic twins fell below observed levels. Weaker excess twin sharing was seen among beta out-of-frame sequences. Memory repertoires lacked the insertion deficit that abundant cord blood beta clonotypes showed.

This clonotype occurred many times. Its target is not known. Template switching, a step in the protocol, added a universal primer site, and cDNA carried unique molecular identifiers. In TCRdb, the 5' RACE reads were re-called with MiXCR into one record per CDR3 protein. In the table there are 350,000 or so distinct CDR3 sequences, roughly 9% of which are singletons. What was sequenced was naive T cells sorted from blood. This sequence was found in a woman aged 50 to 65 in good health. The V gene is TRBV5-1, the J gene TRBJ1-4; 9 positions agree with TRBD1. CDR3: CASSSKRDRDEKLFF. In DNA form, the CDR3 reads TGCGCCAGCAGCTCTAAGAGGGACAGGGATGAAAAACTGTTTTTT.